What follows are 14 T cell receptor beta chains derived from one specimen sequenced in a study of OX40 agonist ivuxolimab in advanced cancers. Produced via immunoSEQ multiplex PCR; TCRdb's table is partial and in-frame only. The sample includes about 60,000 clones, 85% of them seen just once. Sample: CD4+ or CD8+ T cells sorted from blood, taken in a trial of the OX40 agonist ivuxolimab. Receptors were obtained from an adult with an advanced solid tumor such as melanoma, head and neck, liver or kidney cancer.

This clone has only one observation. The chain joins TRBV27 to TRBJ2-7, with D perhaps matching TRBD1 or TRBD2 (5 bases each). With 2 bases removed from V and 4 bases from J, the gap between germline ends came to 12 bases. The CDR3 contains 14 residues. The V gene's germline CDR1 is MNHEY and CDR2 SMNVEV (reference sequence). The CDR3 loop is CASSLVGGRYEQYF. DNA of the CDR3: TGTGCCAGCAGTTTAGTTGGGGGAAGGTACGAGCAGTACTTC.

V is TRBV11-2 and J is TRBJ2-7; D is perhaps TRBD1 or TRBD2 (5 bases each). The CDR3 extends over 12 amino acids. Germline values: CDR1 SGHAT, CDR2 FQNNGV. Trimming removed 7 bases from V and 3 bases from J, with 10 bases in between. The CDR3 loop is CASNRGGYEQYF. Written as DNA, the CDR3 is TGTGCCAGCAACCGGGGCGGCTACGAGCAGTACTTC.

V usage is TRBV23-1 and J usage is TRBJ1-5; 7 bases match TRBD1. TRBV23-1 is filed as an ORF, its function uncertain. The J segment lost 2 bases and the V segment lost 2 bases, leaving 3 bases of the junction unmatched. This CDR3 spans 15 amino acids. The CDR3 loop reads CASSQTGEGNQPQHF. CDR3 bases: TGCGCCAGCAGTCAAACAGGGGAGGGCAATCAGCCCCAGCATTTT.

The chain employs TRBV19 and TRBJ2-2, with 12 bases lining up with TRBD2. After removal of 6 bases from V and 5 bases from J, the junction contained 4 bases not matched to a gene. The germline gives CDR1 LNHDA, CDR2 SQIVND (reference sequence). The CDR3 spans 15 residues. The CDR3 protein is CASRTSGSGTGELFF. As DNA, the CDR3 is TGTGCCAGTAGGACTAGCGGGAGTGGTACCGGGGAGCTGTTTTTT.

V usage is TRBV27 and J usage is TRBJ1-1; D is ambiguous. Germline V gives CDR1 MNHEY, CDR2 SMNVEV (reference sequence). The germline V and J ends were trimmed by 7 bases and 0 bases, with 9 bases remaining between them. The CDR3 is 13 amino acids. The DNA for the CDR3 is TGTGCCAGCAAACTGACCGTGAACACTGAAGCTTTCTTT. The encoded protein is CASKLTVNTEAFF.

In DNA, the CDR3 is TGTGCCAGCAGATTGGGGGACTCAAATTCACCCCTCCACTTT. Protein product: CASRLGDSNSPLHF. This chain connects TRBV27 to TRBJ1-6, with D tentatively TRBD1 (5 bases). This CDR3 is built from 14 residues. V lost 6 bases and J lost 7, with 13 bases in between. Germline-derived CDR1 and CDR2 are MNHEY and SMNVEV (reference sequence).

The chain is built from TRBV5-5 and TRBJ2-3, with D uncertain. This CDR3 is built from 14 residues. From germline, CDR1 is SGHKS and CDR2 YYEKEE (reference sequence). Trimming left V 0 bases short and J 2 bases short, with 7 bases between. CDR3 protein: CASSLGPNTDTQYF. The DNA for the CDR3 is TGTGCCAGCAGCTTGGGACCGAACACAGATACGCAGTATTTT.

The count of this clone is one. The chain couples TRBV2 to TRBJ2-1; D is tentatively TRBD1 or TRBD2 (5 bases each). Trimming stripped 4 bases from V and 7 bases from J, with 14 bases between. CDR3 length equals 14 residues. Germline CDR1 is SNHLY and CDR2 is FYNNEI. This CDR3 reads CASSVGGTQNEQFF. For the CDR3, the DNA is TGTGCCAGCAGTGTTGGGGGTACACAGAATGAGCAGTTCTTC.

This sequence joins TRBV7-7 and TRBJ2-3, with D possibly called TRBD1 or TRBD2 (5 bases each). The CDR3 spans 14 residues. V dropped 11 bases and J dropped 2 bases, with 17 bases sitting between them. Germline V lookup: CDR1 SSHAT, CDR2 FNYEAQ (reference sequence). CDR3 sequence (DNA): TGTGCCGACCAACGGGACGGCCACACAGATACGCAGTATTTT. It yields the protein CADQRDGHTDTQYF.

The chain employs TRBV6-5 and TRBJ1-4; D ambiguous. In germline, CDR1 is MNHEY, CDR2 SVGAGI. The V end lost 6 bases, the J end lost 2 bases, and 10 bases lay between the germline ends. The CDR3 length is 14 residues. The CDR3 region has the DNA TGTGCCAGCAGCCCCTTTGGGACTAATGAAAAACTGTTTTTT. Translating it yields CASSPFGTNEKLFF.

The V and J genes are TRBV29-1 and TRBJ2-1, with TRBD2 matching 12 bases. Germline CDR1 is SQVTM and CDR2 is ANQGSEA. This CDR3 comprises 18 residues. The trim removed 6 bases at V and 1 base at J, leaving 13 bases unmatched. This CDR3 is CSVLAGGPSLLSYNEQFF. The CDR3, as DNA: TGCAGCGTCCTAGCGGGAGGGCCTTCGCTGCTGTCCTACAATGAGCAGTTCTTC.

This chain uses TRBV6-6 with TRBJ2-5; D may be TRBD1 or TRBD2 (7 bases each). This CDR3 is built from 16 residues. The germline CDR1 and CDR2 sequences are MNHNY and SVGAGI (reference sequence). Trimming took off 2 bases at V and 9 bases at J, with 22 bases between the two ends. The CDR3: CASSYPRGAGGSSQYF. DNA of the CDR3: TGTGCCAGCAGTTACCCACGGGGGGCAGGGGGGTCTTCCCAGTACTTC.

The chain combines TRBV27 with TRBJ1-1, with D possibly TRBD1 on 6 matching bases. V gave up 2 bases and J gave up 3 bases, with 10 bases separating them. Germline V gene sequence: CDR1 MNHEY, CDR2 SMNVEV (reference sequence). This CDR3 comprises 14 residues. The CDR3 coding sequence is TGTGCCAGCAGTTTAATTGGACAGTACACTGAAGCTTTCTTT. Residues: CASSLIGQYTEAFF.

As concerns this clone: The sample holds other DNA sequences that translate to the same CDR3. This chain connects TRBV7-7 to TRBJ2-5, with 7 bases identical to TRBD1. Losses at the gene ends were 6 bases for V and 5 bases for J; bases not matched to a gene: 6. The CDR3 spans 13 residues. Germline CDR1 is SSHAT and CDR2 is FNYEAQ (reference sequence). CDR3: CASSLGQRETQYF. The DNA of the CDR3 is TGTGCCAGCAGTTTGGGACAGAGGGAGACCCAGTACTTC.